These T cell receptor beta chains were read from a single sample in a study of control samples from healthy donors and cancer patients. Here immunoSEQ multiplex PCR was the method, and the copy in TCRdb shows in-frame clones only, minus some. This table has some 150,000 clones, roughly 94% appearing once. What was sequenced was blood. The source of these receptors is a man in his forties in good health. The CDR3 runs from the conserved cysteine through the conserved F or W. Fields, in order: clone size, V gene, J gene, D gene, CDR3 DNA, CDR3 protein. A D gene is named only where the DNA matches it firmly. Clone size is given for some rows only: seen once, a few or many times, or a class if the clone is expanded.

.	TRBV2	TRBJ1-6	.	TGTGCCAGCAGTGAAATTCCTAGCTCCTATAATTCACCCCTCCACTTT	CASSEIPSSYNSPLHF
.	TRBV27	TRBJ2-3	TRBD1	TGTGCCAGCAGCATTGGGACAGGGCAAGATACGCAGTATTTT	CASSIGTGQDTQYF
few	TRBV19	TRBJ2-5	TRBD1	TGTGCCAGTAGAACAGGGGGCGCGGGGGAGACCCAGTACTTC	CASRTGGAGETQYF
.	TRBV2	TRBJ1-5	.	TGTGCCAGCCGTACGAACACAGGGACGGGGAATCAGCCCCAGCATTTT	CASRTNTGTGNQPQHF
.	TRBV27	TRBJ1-1	.	TGTGCCAGCAGTTTTGCAGGGGACAACACTGAAGCTTTCTTT	CASSFAGDNTEAFF
.	TRBV28	TRBJ1-2	.	TGTGCCAGCAGTTCTGGACGACATACGTATGGCTACACCTTC	CASSSGRHTYGYTF
once	TRBV19	TRBJ2-1	TRBD2	TGTGCCAGTAGTATAGGGAGCGGGAGGTTCAATGAGCAGTTCTTC	CASSIGSGRFNEQFF
.	TRBV11-2	TRBJ2-7	TRBD1	TGTGCCAGCAGCTACGGACAGGGTGCAAGCGAGCAGTACTTC	CASSYGQGASEQYF
.	TRBV19	TRBJ2-3	.	TGTGCCAGTAGTTGGTTCCCCCCAGATACGCAGTATTTT	CASSWFPPDTQYF
.	TRBV9	TRBJ2-7	.	TGTGCCAGCAGCGTTGGGGGAGGGAGGGGGTACGAGCAGTACTTC	CASSVGGGRGYEQYF
.	TRBV14	TRBJ1-2	TRBD1	TGTGCCAGCAGCCGCCGGGACAGGGCCAACTATGGCTACACCTTC	CASSRRDRANYGYTF
.	TRBV6-5	TRBJ2-6	.	TGTGCCAGCAGTTACGAGATTACAGGGTCAGGCAACGTCCTGACTTTC	CASSYEITGSGNVLTF
once	TRBV6-4	TRBJ1-1	TRBD1	TGTGCCAGCAGTTTGACAGGGGCAAACACTGAAGCTTTCTTT	CASSLTGANTEAFF
.	TRBV6-6	TRBJ1-1	.	TGTGCCAGCAGTTACAAGAACACTGAAGCTTTCTTT	CASSYKNTEAFF
once	TRBV4-1	TRBJ2-1	.	TGCGCCAGCAGCCATATTGAGGGTTTGATTCACAATGAGCAGTTCTTC	CASSHIEGLIHNEQFF
.	TRBV19	TRBJ1-2	.	TGTGCCAGTACCCTCGGGGGTCTAGGATACTATGGCTACACCTTC	CASTLGGLGYYGYTF
.	TRBV10-3	TRBJ2-2	.	TGTGCCATCAGTGAGTTCCGCGGGGAGCTGTTTTTT	CAISEFRGELFF
.	TRBV5-1	TRBJ2-4	TRBD1	TGCGCCAGCAGAGATACAGGGGGTGAAAACATTCAGTACTTC	CASRDTGGENIQYF
.	TRBV18	TRBJ2-4	.	TGTGCCAGCTCCCGGACAGAAGCCAAAAACATTCAGTACTTC	CASSRTEAKNIQYF
.	TRBV9	TRBJ1-1	.	TGTGCCAGCAGCGACGGGGCGAACACTGAAGCTTTCTTT	CASSDGANTEAFF
.	TRBV18	TRBJ1-5	TRBD1	TGTGCCAGCTCACCACCCGGACAGGGGAGGCAGCCCCAGCATTTT	CASSPPGQGRQPQHF
few	TRBV25-1	TRBJ1-2	.	TGTGCCAGCAGTGATACCGGGAGGGGTTCAGGCTACACCTTC	CASSDTGRGSGYTF
.	TRBV19	TRBJ1-5	.	TGTGCCAGTACCCGTAGGGGGGAAGGCAATCAGCCCCAGCATTTT	CASTRRGEGNQPQHF
.	TRBV6-5	TRBJ1-1	.	TGTGCCAGCAGACTTACGTTAGGCGTACGGGCTGAAGCTTTCTTT	CASRLTLGVRAEAFF
once	TRBV5-1	TRBJ1-2	.	TGCGCCAGCAGCTCGTCCGGACGGGACTATGGCTACACCTTC	CASSSSGRDYGYTF
.	TRBV28	TRBJ2-7	.	TGTGCCAGCAGTTTCCAGGGTGACGAGCAGTACTTC	CASSFQGDEQYF
.	TRBV7-9	TRBJ1-2	.	TGTGCCAGCAGCTCCGGGACCGCACTAATTAACTATGGCTACACCTTC	CASSSGTALINYGYTF
once	TRBV7-2	TRBJ1-2	.	TGTGCCAGCAGCTTAGGCCGGGTTAGTGACTATGGCTACACCTTC	CASSLGRVSDYGYTF
.	TRBV24-1	TRBJ1-2	.	TGTGCCACCAGTGATTCATATGGCTACACCTTC	CATSDSYGYTF
.	TRBV3-1/TRBV3-2	TRBJ2-3	TRBD2	TGTGCCAGCAGCCAAACCTCTCTACGAGCGGGACTCACAGATACGCAGTATTTT	CASSQTSLRAGLTDTQYF
.	TRBV21-1	TRBJ1-6	.	TGTGCCAGCAGCAAAGAGTTGGGACAGGGAAATTCACCCCTCCACTTT	CASSKELGQGNSPLHF
.	TRBV6-1	TRBJ1-1	.	TGTGCCAGCAGTGAATCGGGCAGTCCAATGAACACTGAAGCTTTCTTT	CASSESGSPMNTEAFF
.	TRBV4-1	TRBJ1-6	TRBD1	TGCGCCAGCAGCCAAGGAGGGATACAGGGGGTGCTAGATAATTCACCCCTCCACTTT	CASSQGGIQGVLDNSPLHF
few	TRBV3-1/TRBV3-2	TRBJ2-5	TRBD2	TGTGCCAGCAGCCAACCTATAGGGACTAGCGGGCAAGAGACCCAGTACTTC	CASSQPIGTSGQETQYF
.	TRBV13	TRBJ1-2	.	TGTGCCAGCAGCCGAGGGCCGAACTATGGCTACACCTTC	CASSRGPNYGYTF
.	TRBV9	TRBJ2-1	TRBD2	TGTGCCAGCAGCCCCCCAGGCGGGGGTAGCTCCTACAATGAGCAGTTCTTC	CASSPPGGGSSYNEQFF
.	TRBV4-1	TRBJ1-2	.	TGCGCCAGCAGCCAAGATGGGACACGAGCTAACTATGGCTACACCTTC	CASSQDGTRANYGYTF
once	TRBV9	TRBJ2-7	TRBD2	TGTGCCAGCAGCGGGGGGGAGGCGGGAGGCTACGAGCAGTACTTC	CASSGGEAGGYEQYF
.	TRBV7-9	TRBJ2-7	TRBD2	TGTGCCAGCAGCTTAGCGGGAGGGAGTAACGAGCAGTACTTC	CASSLAGGSNEQYF
.	TRBV11-2	TRBJ1-6	.	TGTGCCAGCAGCTTGGATTACAGAGAGATCTCCTATAATTCACCCCTCCACTTT	CASSLDYREISYNSPLHF
.	TRBV6-5	TRBJ1-6	.	TGTGCCAGCAGTTATTCTGACAAACCCTATAATTCACCCCTCCACTTT	CASSYSDKPYNSPLHF
.	TRBV27	TRBJ2-5	TRBD2	TGTGCCAGCAGTGCCCATCCGGGACTAGCGGCACAAGAGACCCAGTACTTC	CASSAHPGLAAQETQYF